This note documents a single T cell receptor (beta chain) sequence. This CDR3 comprises 10 residues. Germline CDR1 MNHNS, CDR2 SASEGT. V lost 1 base and J 14 bases, leaving 6 bases between the germline ends. Study processing details: Reference gene primer amplification gave nucleated cell count estimates. The repertoire was sequenced with immunoSEQ multiplex PCR; TCRdb's copy has only in-frame clones and lacks some. That table furnishes V, J and clone size, whereas the DNA furnished D and trimming. Among 50,000 to 65,000 clones listed, roughly 90% were seen once. The sample is drawn from a study of blood T cell repertoires in COVID-19. Overall study context: Collection of acute and convalescent COVID-19 samples took place in the United States, Italy and Spain. From T cells, B-cell-depleted T cells, or PBMCs came the material, which was cDNA or gDNA.

The chain joins TRBV6-1 to TRBJ2-1, with D unresolved. Sequencing was performed on peripheral blood. This receptor was identified in a man over 45 with active COVID-19. The CDR3 protein is CASSEDEKFF. CDR3 coding DNA: TGTGCCAGCAGTGAAGACGAGAAGTTCTTC.